The 21 T cell receptor beta chains below all came from one sample that was sequenced in a study of T-cell reconstitution after alpha-beta-depleted transplantation in children. A library of TCRbeta sequences, prepared with unique molecular identifiers, was generated. Each CDR3 protein gets one entry after TCRdb re-called the PCR reads with MiXCR. The sample carries around 700,000 distinct CDR3 sequences, around 12% recorded once. Sequenced material: PBMCs, taken before TCRalphabeta/CD19-depleted stem cell transplant. Every receptor here comes from a girl aged 2-15 years with congenital amegakaryocytic thrombocytopenia, due to receive a stem cell transplant.

This clonotype was observed a handful of times. This chain uses TRBV29-1 with TRBJ2-1, with D tentatively TRBD1 (6 bases). V lost 6 bases, J lost 3 bases, and 12 bases lay in between. The CDR3 spans 13 residues. Germline V CDR1 and CDR2: SQVTM, ANQGSEA. The CDR3 is CSVLGGIYNEQFF. The CDR3 nucleotides are TGCAGCGTGCTAGGGGGAATCTACAATGAGCAGTTCTTC.

This clonotype was recorded many times. This rearrangement joins TRBV5-1 to TRBJ2-2; D possibly corresponds to TRBD1 (6 bases). The germline gives CDR1 SGHRS, CDR2 YFSETQ. The CDR3 sequence is 15 residues long. Trimming stripped 2 bases from V and 3 bases from J, with 11 bases between. The CDR3 DNA sequence: TGCGCCAGCAGCTTTGCGGCAGGGGACACCGGGGAGCTGTTTTTT. It is translated as CASSFAAGDTGELFF.

V and J are TRBV10-3 and TRBJ2-3; D not resolved. There are 13 residues in the CDR3. In germline, CDR1 is ENHRY, CDR2 SYGVKD. V was shortened by 6 bases and J by 6 bases, with 13 bases between the two germline ends. The CDR3 region is CAISSDGPDTQYF. The CDR3 DNA reads TGTGCCATCAGCTCGGACGGACCGGATACGCAGTATTTT.

This clonotype has just a few counts. V gene TRBV27 combines with J gene TRBJ1-1, with 8 bases fitting TRBD1. This CDR3 is 16 amino acids long. V gave up 6 bases and J gave up 4 bases; unmatched junction bases: 13. Germline V gives CDR1 MNHEY, CDR2 SMNVEV (reference sequence). The CDR3 nucleotides are TGTGCCAGCAGCCGAGTAGCAGGACAGGGCGGCACTGAAGCTTTCTTT. Residues: CASSRVAGQGGTEAFF.

Notes on this clonotype: A much larger clone is a single base away; this may be a read error. The chain employs TRBV7-2 and TRBJ2-7; 8 bases are a match to TRBD2. CDR1 is SGHTA, CDR2 FQGNSA, per germline. The CDR3 runs 17 residues. Germline trimming cut 1 base from V and 5 bases from J; bases unmatched to any gene: 13. CDR3 nucleotides: TGTGCCAGCAGCTTAGTGGCTAGCGGGCCACATTCTAACGAGCAGTACTTC. It yields the protein CASSLVASGPHSNEQYF.

For this clonotype: Given a much more abundant clone one base away, this may be a read error. The CDR3 here is CASSLASSETQYF. In DNA, the CDR3 is TGCGCCAGCAGCTTGGCCTCTTCTGAGACCCAGTACTTC. The chain links TRBV5-1 to TRBJ2-5; the D is unclear. Germline CDR1 and CDR2: SGHRS and YFSETQ. V was cut by 0 bases and J by 5 bases, with 8 bases left in between. This CDR3 has 13 residues.

This chain links TRBV6-1 with TRBJ1-2; 7 nucleotides align to TRBD1. The CDR3 covers 14 residues. Trimming took 6 bases from V and 4 from J; bases not matched to a gene: 8. Looked up from germline, CDR1 is MNHNS and CDR2 is SASEGT. The CDR3 spells CASRRTGGLYGYTF. DNA for the CDR3: TGTGCCAGCAGACGGACAGGTGGGCTCTATGGCTACACCTTC.

This clonotype was detected only a few times. The V gene is TRBV10-3, the J gene TRBJ2-7; D may be TRBD1 (6 bases). Per the germline V gene, CDR1 is ENHRY and CDR2 is SYGVKD. This CDR3 is 16 amino acids long. Trimming removed 4 bases from V and 3 bases from J, with 19 bases in between. The CDR3 DNA reads as TGTGCCATCAGTGGTAAAACAGGGTACTGGAACTACGAGCAGTACTTC. It is translated as CAISGKTGYWNYEQYF.

This clonotype was counted at least ten times. The chain joins TRBV12-3 or TRBV12-4 to TRBJ2-7; TRBD1 might be the D (6 bases). Trimming took 3 bases from V and 2 from J, leaving 11 bases between them. The CDR3 has 14 amino acids. The CDR3 DNA reads as TGTGCCAGCAGTTTGGGGGACAACCCCTACGAGCAGTACTTC. The encoded protein is CASSLGDNPYEQYF.

Comment on this clonotype: Being one base from a much bigger clone, this may be a read error. V gene TRBV2 combines with J gene TRBJ2-5; D not certain. Per the germline V gene, CDR1 is SNHLY and CDR2 is FYNNEI. This CDR3 contains 11 residues. CDR3 nucleotide sequence: TGTGCCAGCAGTGAAGAAGAGACCCAGTCCTTC. Translated: CASSEEETQSF.

This clonotype has a count of ten or more. An end of the junction differs from the germline gene, which may be a read error. The V gene is TRBV12-3 or TRBV12-4, the J gene TRBJ2-1; a weak D match, TRBD1 (6 bases). The CDR3 spans 15 residues. The CDR3 spells CASSPQGTSFNEQFF. DNA of the CDR3: TGTGCCAGCAGTCCCCAGGGGACATCCTTCAATGAGCAGTTCTTC.

This clonotype has at least ten counts. The rearrangement joins TRBV5-1 to TRBJ2-7; no firm D call. Germline assignment: CDR1 SGHRS and CDR2 YFSETQ. Trimming stripped 0 bases from V and 9 bases from J, with 10 bases between. The CDR3 has 12 amino acids. The CDR3 loop reads CASSLDIGRQYF. The CDR3 DNA is TGCGCCAGCAGCTTGGACATCGGACGGCAGTACTTC.

This clonotype was counted many times. V and J are TRBV20-1 and TRBJ2-1; 13 positions match TRBD2. The CDR3 has 15 amino acids. CDR1 and CDR2 (germline): DFQATT, SNEGSKA (reference sequence). The CDR3 coding sequence is TGCAGCAAACTAGCGGGAGGGCCGGGATACAATGAGCAGTTCTTC. Translating gives CSKLAGGPGYNEQFF.

In this sample, this clonotype turned up many times. The chain has TRBV5-1 and TRBJ2-1, with D possibly being TRBD2 (5 bases). CDR3 size: 12 residues. Germline CDR1 and CDR2: SGHRS and YFSETQ. The ends were cut back, 7 bases at V and 8 bases at J, with 13 bases in the middle. The CDR3 DNA reads as TGCGCCAGCCATCTGGAGGCATATGAGCAGTTCTTC. Protein: CASHLEAYEQFF. Complete variable domain (other parts from reference TRBV5-1 and TRBJ2-1): KAGVTQTPRYLIKTRGQQVTLSCSPISGHRSVSWYQQTPGQGLQFLFEYFSETQRNKGNFPGRFSGRQFSNSRSEMNVSTLELGDSALYLCASHLEAYEQFFGPGTRLTVL.

The V gene is TRBV5-6, the J gene TRBJ2-5; 7 positions agree with TRBD1. The CDR3 sequence is 16 residues long. The junction had 11 bases not matched to a gene; V was cut back by 1 base and J by 5 bases. In germline, CDR1 is SGHDT, CDR2 YYEEEE. The CDR3 bases are TGTGCCAGCAGCTTGAGTGTAACAGGGGAGTGGGAGACCCAGTACTTC. This encodes CASSLSVTGEWETQYF.

Notes on this clonotype: A junction end diverges from the germline sequence, so it may reflect a read error. The chain employs TRBV7-2 and TRBJ2-3, with TRBD2 as a possible D gene (6 bases). The germline V gene encodes CDR1 SGHTA and CDR2 FQGNSA. The CDR3 is 16 amino acids. The CDR3 coding sequence is TGTGCCAGCAGCTTAGCTGTTAGCGGTAGCACAGATATGCAGTATTTT. Encoded protein: CASSLAVSGSTDMQYF. The complete variable domain, with remaining parts taken from reference TRBV7-2 and TRBJ2-3, reads GAGVSQSPSNKVTEKGKDVELRCDPISGHTALYWYRQSLGQGLEFLIYFQGNSAPDKSGLPSDRFSAERTGGSVSTLTIQRTQQEDSAVYLCASSLAVSGSTDMQYFGPGTRLTVL.

This clonotype has just a few counts. The V call is TRBV20-1, the J call TRBJ2-2; D possibly corresponds to TRBD1 (6 bases). CDR3 size: 19 residues. Trimming removed 0 bases from V and 4 bases from J, with 24 bases in between. Germline CDR1 DFQATT, CDR2 SNEGSKA (reference sequence). In nucleotides, the CDR3 is TGCAGTGCTAGAGACGCAACCTCGTCGGCAGGGGATGGCACCGGGGAGCTGTTTTTT. This encodes CSARDATSSAGDGTGELFF.

V and J are TRBV9 and TRBJ2-5, with D unresolved. CDR1 and CDR2 (germline): SGDLS, YYNGEE. The germline V and J ends were trimmed by 2 bases and 5 bases, with 7 bases remaining between them. CDR3 length: 12 amino acids. The CDR3 spells CASSVTTETQYF. In DNA form, the CDR3 reads TGTGCCAGCAGCGTTACGACGGAGACCCAGTACTTC.

This clonotype was detected a few times. The V call is TRBV30, the J call TRBJ1-1; D unresolved. Germline V gene data show CDR1 as GTSNPN and CDR2 as SVGIG (reference sequence). V lost 2 bases to trimming and J lost 0 bases, with 4 bases between them. The CDR3 has 12 residues. Here the CDR3 reads CAWSRLNTEAFF. DNA for the CDR3: TGTGCCTGGAGTCGACTGAACACTGAAGCTTTCTTT.

As for this clonotype: This could be a read error, since a much larger clone is one nucleotide away. The J gene is TRBJ2-7, the V gene TRBV5-1; D is perhaps TRBD2 (6 bases). Germline-derived CDR1 and CDR2 are SGHRS and YFSETQ. This CDR3 is built from 16 residues. CDR3 protein: CASYLGAGNGAYEQCF. The DNA for the CDR3 is TGCGCCAGCTATTTAGGCGCGGGAAACGGCGCCTACGAGCAGTGCTTC.

This clonotype was seen more than once but under ten times. The rearrangement uses TRBV27 and TRBJ2-2; tentative D call: TRBD2 (6 bases). This CDR3 is built from 15 residues. Between the trimmed V and J ends, which lost 5 bases and 6 bases, there was a span of 16 bases. In germline, CDR1 is MNHEY, CDR2 SMNVEV (reference sequence). CDR3 sequence: CASSPIGGMAGELFF. The CDR3 nucleotides are TGTGCCAGCAGTCCCATTGGGGGGATGGCCGGGGAGCTGTTTTTT.